A single sample gave rise to the 5 T cell receptor beta chains below, sequenced in a study of cytomegalovirus exposure and HLA in healthy donors. PCR used 60 Vbeta primers and 13 Jbeta primers. Sequenced by immunoSEQ multiplex PCR; TCRdb stores in-frame clones only, minus some. Of approximately 170,000 clones in the sample, 85% were seen once. Sequences were obtained from PBMCs. The origin of the receptors is a boy aged 2 to 9 in good health and CMV-seronegative.

This clone was seen only a few times. This chain links TRBV6-1 with TRBJ1-3, with 8 bases lining up with TRBD1. The CDR3 contains 14 residues. V shed 8 bases and J 0 bases; nucleotides not matched to a gene: 3. Germline lookup yields CDR1 MNHNS and CDR2 SASEGT. The CDR3 DNA reads TGTGCCAGCGAGGACAGGGACTCTGGAAACACCATATATTTT. It translates to CASEDRDSGNTIYF.

The chain employs TRBV6-1 and TRBJ1-3, with D uncertain. The ends were cut back, 0 bases at V and 2 bases at J, with 5 bases in the middle. This CDR3 region has 14 residues. Germline-derived CDR1 and CDR2 are MNHNS and SASEGT. The CDR3 region has the DNA TGTGCCAGCAGTGAAGCTCCCGCTGGAAACACCATATATTTT. Translated, it gives CASSEAPAGNTIYF.

The chain carries TRBV5-6 and TRBJ2-5, with 8 bases fitting TRBD2. J was trimmed by 9 bases and V by 4 bases; bases with no gene match: 14. Germline V gives CDR1 SGHDT, CDR2 YYEEEE. The CDR3 is 15 residues long. The CDR3 spells CASSLAGGAGVAQYF. CDR3 coding DNA: TGTGCCAGCAGCCTTGCCGGGGGAGCGGGAGTGGCCCAGTACTTC.

This clone was observed a single time. V usage is TRBV6-1 and J usage is TRBJ2-7; TRBD1 might be the D (6 bases). The CDR3 loop spans 14 amino acids. The ends were cut back, 1 base at V and 2 bases at J, with 9 bases in the middle. Germline loops: CDR1 MNHNS, CDR2 SASEGT. The CDR3 sequence: CASSEDREPYEQYV. As DNA, the CDR3 is TGTGCCAGCAGTGAAGACAGGGAGCCCTACGAGCAGTACGTC.

The rearrangement links TRBV18 to TRBJ1-1; D is unclear. Per the germline V gene, CDR1 is KGHSH and CDR2 is LQKENI. Between the trimmed V and J ends, which lost 3 bases and 2 bases, there was a span of 7 bases. The CDR3 is 13 amino acids. Written as DNA, the CDR3 is TGTGCCAGCTCACCTCAGATTAACACTGAAGCTTTCTTT. Protein: CASSPQINTEAFF.